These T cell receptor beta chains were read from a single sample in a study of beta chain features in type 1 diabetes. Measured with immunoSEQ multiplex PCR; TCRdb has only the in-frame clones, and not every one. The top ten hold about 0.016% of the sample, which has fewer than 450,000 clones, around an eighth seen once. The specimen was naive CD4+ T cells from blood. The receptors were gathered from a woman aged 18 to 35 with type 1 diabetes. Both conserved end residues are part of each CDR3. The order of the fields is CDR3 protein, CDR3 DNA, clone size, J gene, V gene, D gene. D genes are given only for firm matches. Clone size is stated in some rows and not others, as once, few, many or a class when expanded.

CDR3: CASSQGLAGALQETQYF
DNA: TGTGCCAGCAGCCAGGGACTAGCGGGAGCGTTGCAAGAGACCCAGTACTTC
size: few
J: TRBJ2-5
V: TRBV7-9
D: TRBD2

CDR3: CASSFYRTSGSSYEQYF
DNA: TGTGCCAGCAGCTTCTACCGGACTAGCGGGAGCTCCTACGAGCAGTACTTC
size: -
J: TRBJ2-7
V: TRBV7-9
D: TRBD2

CDR3: CSGGQGAYNEQFF
DNA: TGCAGCGGTGGACAGGGGGCCTACAATGAGCAGTTCTTC
size: few
J: TRBJ2-1
V: TRBV29-1
D: TRBD1

CDR3: CASSQDRTGSNYGYTF
DNA: TGCGCCAGCAGCCAAGATCGTACTGGTAGCAACTATGGCTACACCTTC
size: few
J: TRBJ1-2
V: TRBV4-1
D: -

CDR3: CASSLAPGTGGFTGELFF
DNA: TGTGCCAGCAGCTTAGCTCCCGGGACAGGGGGCTTCACCGGGGAGCTGTTTTTT
size: -
J: TRBJ2-2
V: TRBV5-6
D: TRBD1

CDR3: CASSLGLPGSNQPQHF
DNA: TGTGCCAGCAGCTTGGGACTGCCGGGGAGCAATCAGCCCCAGCATTTT
size: -
J: TRBJ1-5
V: TRBV5-6
D: -

CDR3: CAWSPGPPRGNTIYF
DNA: TGTGCCTGGAGTCCGGGTCCCCCAAGGGGAAACACCATATATTTT
size: -
J: TRBJ1-3
V: TRBV30
D: -

CDR3: CASSQEVKPDRKAFF
DNA: TGCGCCAGCAGCCAAGAAGTTAAGCCGGACAGAAAAGCTTTCTTT
size: few
J: TRBJ1-1
V: TRBV4-1
D: -

CDR3: CASGGSANNYGYTF
DNA: TGTGCCAGCGGGGGGTCAGCCAATAACTATGGCTACACCTTC
size: -
J: TRBJ1-2
V: TRBV27
D: -

CDR3: CASSIALSGGEQYF
DNA: TGTGCCAGTAGTATCGCTCTATCCGGCGGCGAGCAGTACTTC
size: -
J: TRBJ2-7
V: TRBV19
D: -

CDR3: CASSLVKTSGAQETQYF
DNA: TGTGCCAGCAGCTTAGTGAAAACTAGCGGAGCTCAAGAGACCCAGTACTTC
size: -
J: TRBJ2-5
V: TRBV7-6
D: TRBD2

CDR3: CASSCRGTGCEQFF
DNA: TGTGCCAGCAGCTGTCGTGGGACAGGTTGTGAGCAGTTCTTC
size: -
J: TRBJ2-1
V: TRBV27
D: TRBD1

CDR3: CASSSGQGRETQYF
DNA: TGTGCCAGCAGTTCCGGACAGGGCAGGGAGACCCAGTACTTC
size: few
J: TRBJ2-5
V: TRBV28
D: TRBD1

CDR3: CASSFLAGADNEQFF
DNA: TGCGCCAGCAGCTTTTTAGCGGGAGCGGACAATGAGCAGTTCTTC
size: few
J: TRBJ2-1
V: TRBV5-1
D: TRBD2

CDR3: CASSTAGGAYNEQFF
DNA: TGTGCCAGCAGCACAGCGGGAGGCGCCTACAATGAGCAGTTCTTC
size: -
J: TRBJ2-1
V: TRBV7-9
D: TRBD2

CDR3: CASSLSESYEQYF
DNA: TGTGCCAGCTCACTGTCAGAATCCTACGAGCAGTACTTC
size: few
J: TRBJ2-7
V: TRBV18
D: -

CDR3: CASTPQGLAGNTQYF
DNA: TGTGCCAGCACCCCACAGGGACTAGCTGGGAATACGCAGTATTTT
size: few
J: TRBJ2-3
V: TRBV6-5
D: TRBD2

CDR3: CASSGGWDTQYF
DNA: TGTGCCAGTTCAGGAGGATGGGATACGCAGTATTTT
size: few
J: TRBJ2-3
V: TRBV7-9
D: -

CDR3: CASSKRTGTRNTQYF
DNA: TGTGCCAGCAGCAAGAGGACAGGGACGAGAAATACGCAGTATTTT
size: few
J: TRBJ2-3
V: TRBV9
D: TRBD1

CDR3: CASSFGPQASGANVLTF
DNA: TGTGCCAGCAGCTTTGGCCCTCAGGCCTCTGGGGCCAACGTCCTGACTTTC
size: few
J: TRBJ2-6
V: TRBV5-4
D: -

CDR3: CASSRGQGITEAFF
DNA: TGTGCCAGCAGTAGGGGACAGGGGATCACTGAAGCTTTCTTT
size: -
J: TRBJ1-1
V: TRBV27
D: TRBD1

CDR3: CASSADRGPNEQFF
DNA: TGTGCCAGCAGCGCAGACAGGGGCCCCAATGAGCAGTTCTTC
size: -
J: TRBJ2-1
V: TRBV7-2
D: TRBD1